This entry concerns a single TCR beta chain. The record originates from a study of blood T cell repertoires in COVID-19. On the study more broadly: Acute and convalescent COVID-19 samples came from the United States, Italy and Spain. The analysed material was cDNA or gDNA that came from T cells, B-cell-depleted T cells, or PBMCs.

Assay used: immunoSEQ multiplex PCR; TCRdb lists only in-frame clones, some missing. The sample has roughly 200,000 clones; roughly 85% are singletons. Material: peripheral blood. This clonotype was sampled from a man in his sixties with active or convalescent COVID-19.

CDR3 protein: CASRFTSGRTDTQYF. In DNA, the CDR3 is TGCGCCAGCAGGTTTACTAGCGGCCGCACAGATACGCAGTATTTT. The V and J genes are TRBV5-1 and TRBJ2-3; 8 positions agree with TRBD2. The CDR3 length is 15 residues. V trimming: 5 bases; J trimming: 1 base; junction bases outside the gene matches: 6. Germline CDR1 is SGHRS and CDR2 is YFSETQ.